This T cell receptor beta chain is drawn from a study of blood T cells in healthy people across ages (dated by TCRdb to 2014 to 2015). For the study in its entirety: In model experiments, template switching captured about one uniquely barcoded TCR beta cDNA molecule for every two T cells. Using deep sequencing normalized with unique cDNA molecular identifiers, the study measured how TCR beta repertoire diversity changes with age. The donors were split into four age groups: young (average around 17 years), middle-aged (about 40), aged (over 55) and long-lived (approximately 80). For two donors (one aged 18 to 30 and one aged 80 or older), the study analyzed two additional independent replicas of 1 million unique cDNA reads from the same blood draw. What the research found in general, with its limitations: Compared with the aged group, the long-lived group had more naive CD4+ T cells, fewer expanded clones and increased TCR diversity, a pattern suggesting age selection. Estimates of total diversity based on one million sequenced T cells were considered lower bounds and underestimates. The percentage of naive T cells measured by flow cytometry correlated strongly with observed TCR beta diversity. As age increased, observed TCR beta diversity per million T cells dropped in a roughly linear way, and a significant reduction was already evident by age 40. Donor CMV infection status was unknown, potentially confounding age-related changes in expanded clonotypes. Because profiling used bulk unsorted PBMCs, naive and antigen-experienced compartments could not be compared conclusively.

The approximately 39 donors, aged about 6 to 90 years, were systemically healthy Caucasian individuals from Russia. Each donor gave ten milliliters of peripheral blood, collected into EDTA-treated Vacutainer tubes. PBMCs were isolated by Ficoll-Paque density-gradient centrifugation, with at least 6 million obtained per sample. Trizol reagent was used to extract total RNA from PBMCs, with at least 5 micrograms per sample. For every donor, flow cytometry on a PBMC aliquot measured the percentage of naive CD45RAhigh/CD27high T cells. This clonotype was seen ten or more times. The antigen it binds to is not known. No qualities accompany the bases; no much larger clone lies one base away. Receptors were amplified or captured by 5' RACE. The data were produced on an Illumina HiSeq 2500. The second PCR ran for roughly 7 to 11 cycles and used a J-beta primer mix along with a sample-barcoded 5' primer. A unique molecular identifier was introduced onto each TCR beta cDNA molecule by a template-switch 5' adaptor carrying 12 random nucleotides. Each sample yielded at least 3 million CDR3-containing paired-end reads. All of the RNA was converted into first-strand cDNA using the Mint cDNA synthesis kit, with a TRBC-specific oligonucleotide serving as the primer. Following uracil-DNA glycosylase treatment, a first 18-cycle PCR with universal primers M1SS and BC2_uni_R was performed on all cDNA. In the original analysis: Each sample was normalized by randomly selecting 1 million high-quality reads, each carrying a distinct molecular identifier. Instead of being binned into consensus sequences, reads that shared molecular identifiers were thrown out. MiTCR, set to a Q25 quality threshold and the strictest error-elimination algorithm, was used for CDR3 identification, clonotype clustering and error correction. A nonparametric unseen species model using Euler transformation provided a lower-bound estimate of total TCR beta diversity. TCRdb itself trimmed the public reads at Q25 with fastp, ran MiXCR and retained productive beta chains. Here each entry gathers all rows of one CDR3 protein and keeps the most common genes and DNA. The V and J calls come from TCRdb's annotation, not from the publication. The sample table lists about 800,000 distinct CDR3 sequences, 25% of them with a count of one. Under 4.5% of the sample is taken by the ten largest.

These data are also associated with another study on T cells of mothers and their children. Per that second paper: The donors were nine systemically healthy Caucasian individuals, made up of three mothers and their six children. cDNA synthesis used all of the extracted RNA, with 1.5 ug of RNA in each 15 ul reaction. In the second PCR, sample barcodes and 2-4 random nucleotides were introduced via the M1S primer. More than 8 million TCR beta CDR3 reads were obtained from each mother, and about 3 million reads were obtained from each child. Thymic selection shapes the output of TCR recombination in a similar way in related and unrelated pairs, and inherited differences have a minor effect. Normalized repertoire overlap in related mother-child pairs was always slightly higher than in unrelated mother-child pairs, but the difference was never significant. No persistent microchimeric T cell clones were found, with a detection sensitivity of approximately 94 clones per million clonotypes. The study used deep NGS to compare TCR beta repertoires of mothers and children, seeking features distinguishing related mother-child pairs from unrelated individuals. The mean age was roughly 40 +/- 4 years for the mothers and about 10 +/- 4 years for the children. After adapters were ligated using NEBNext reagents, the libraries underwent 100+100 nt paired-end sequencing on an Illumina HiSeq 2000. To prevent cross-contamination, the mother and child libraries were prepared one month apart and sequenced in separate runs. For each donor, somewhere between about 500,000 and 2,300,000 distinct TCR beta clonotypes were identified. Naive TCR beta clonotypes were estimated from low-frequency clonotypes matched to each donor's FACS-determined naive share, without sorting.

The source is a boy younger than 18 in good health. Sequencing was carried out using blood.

This receptor has the CDR3 CSVDGSGANVLTF. The nucleotide sequence reads as follows: TGCAGCGTTGATGGGTCTGGGGCCAACGTCCTGACTTTC. Recombination linked TRBV29-1 to TRBJ2-6; confidence is insufficient to name the D gene. V was cut back by 3 bases and J by 1 base, leaving a gap of 4 bases between them. CDR1 and CDR2, per the germline V gene, are SQVTM and ANQGSEA. The CDR3, cysteine through phenylalanine, is 13 amino acids long. CDR3 DNA only is kept here, 39 bases in frame from base 1.